This T cell receptor beta chain was obtained from a study of shared clonotypes between healthy human individuals. Recent vaccinations or acute infections were absent in the healthy HIV-negative adult donors. Data came from immunoSEQ multiplex PCR; TCRdb stores just in-frame clones and leaves some out. In the table there are under 2.5 million clones, roughly 90% of which are singletons. The sample comprised naive CD4+ T cells from PBMCs. Subset defined: CD45RA+ positively selected. This receptor was obtained from a man aged 18 to 30 in good health. Some clones in this sample may be carry-over from other donors' samples.

CDR3 sequence: CASSLRITGGTTGELFF. The CDR3 DNA follows: TGTGCCAGCAGCTTGCGTATCACAGGGGGGACCACCGGGGAGCTGTTTTTT. V and J are TRBV5-6 and TRBJ2-2, with TRBD1 matching 8 bases. Germline CDR1 reads SGHDT; CDR2 reads YYEEEE. The CDR3 has 17 residues. Trimming removed 1 base from V and 4 bases from J; junction bases left unmatched: 9.